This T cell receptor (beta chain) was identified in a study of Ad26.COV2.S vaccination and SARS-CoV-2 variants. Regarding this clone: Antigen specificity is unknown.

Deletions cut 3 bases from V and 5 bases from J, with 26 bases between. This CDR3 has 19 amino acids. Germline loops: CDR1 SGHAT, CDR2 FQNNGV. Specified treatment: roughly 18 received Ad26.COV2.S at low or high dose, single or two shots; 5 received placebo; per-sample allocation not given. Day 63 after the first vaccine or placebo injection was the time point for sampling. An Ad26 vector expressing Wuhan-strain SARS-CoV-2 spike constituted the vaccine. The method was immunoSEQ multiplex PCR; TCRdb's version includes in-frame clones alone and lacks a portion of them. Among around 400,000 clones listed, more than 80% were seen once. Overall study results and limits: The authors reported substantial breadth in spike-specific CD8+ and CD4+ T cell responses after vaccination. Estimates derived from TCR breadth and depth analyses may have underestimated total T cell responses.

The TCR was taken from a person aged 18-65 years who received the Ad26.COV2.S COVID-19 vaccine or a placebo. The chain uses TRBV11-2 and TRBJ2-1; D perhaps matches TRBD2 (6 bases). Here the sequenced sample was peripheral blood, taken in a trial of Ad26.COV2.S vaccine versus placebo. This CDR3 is CASSFTRGSRTGDNNEQFF. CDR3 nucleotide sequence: TGTGCCAGCAGCTTTACGCGAGGGAGCAGGACGGGAGACAACAATGAGCAGTTCTTC. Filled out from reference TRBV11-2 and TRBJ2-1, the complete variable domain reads EAGVAQSPRYKIIEKRQSVAFWCNPISGHATLYWYQQILGQGPKLLIQFQNNGVVDDSQLPKDRFSAERLKGVDSTLKIQPAKLEDSAVYLCASSFTRGSRTGDNNEQFFGPGTRLTVL.